Below, 9 T cell receptor beta chains from the same sample are listed, as sequenced in a study of CD8+CD57+ T cells in acquired aplastic anemia. The TCR beta profiling, which covered VDJ combination and CDR3 sequence, was carried out using genomic DNA as the template. Using its own MiXCR run on the reads, TCRdb lists one record per CDR3 protein. Counted here are more than 150,000 distinct CDR3 sequences, nearly 50% occurring once; the ten biggest clones make up approximately 9.7%. Sequenced patients had shown CD8+CD57+ cell expansion by flow cytometry. Sequencing was carried out using sorted CD4+, CD8+, or CD8+CD57+ T cells (not recorded which) from PBMCs. Receptors originate from a human donor with aplastic anemia.

A remark on this clonotype: A much larger clone lies a single base off, so this may be a read error. This chain links TRBV12-3 or TRBV12-4 with TRBJ1-2; 7 positions match TRBD1. This CDR3 is built from 14 residues. The V gene end was trimmed by 6 bases and the J gene end by 9 bases; junction bases not matched to a gene: 13. CDR3 DNA sequence: TGTGCCAGCAGCCGAGGAGGCGCAGGGGGTCGCTACACCTTC. Translated: CASSRGGAGGRYTF.

This clonotype came up many times. CDR3 protein: CASSMGGISGNTIYF. CDR3 in DNA: TGTGCCAGTTCAATGGGGGGGATCTCTGGAAACACCATATATTTT. The chain has TRBV19 and TRBJ1-3, with D tentatively TRBD1 (5 bases). The CDR3 has 15 residues. Between the trimmed V and J ends, which lost 8 bases and 0 bases, there was a span of 14 bases. CDR1 is LNHDA, CDR2 SQIVND, per germline (reference sequence).

The CDR3 bases are TGCAGTGCTACGGGACTAGCGGGAGGACGATTCTCCTACAATGAGCAGTTCTTC. Translated, it gives CSATGLAGGRFSYNEQFF. The chain has TRBV20-1 and TRBJ2-1; 15 bases fit TRBD2. V lost 4 bases to trimming and J lost 0 bases; unmatched junction nucleotides: 7. The CDR3 consists of 18 residues. Looked up from germline, CDR1 is DFQATT and CDR2 is SNEGSKA (reference sequence).

The chain is built from TRBV20-1 and TRBJ2-1; D perhaps matches TRBD2 (6 bases). V dropped 4 bases and J dropped 5 bases, with 24 bases sitting between them. This CDR3 comprises 17 residues. Germline V gives CDR1 DFQATT, CDR2 SNEGSKA (reference sequence). CDR3 DNA sequence: TGCAGTGCTATGTCAACTACAAGGGGACTGAATGACAATGAGCAGTTCTTC. It encodes CSAMSTTRGLNDNEQFF.

This chain uses TRBV20-1 with TRBJ1-5, with D uncertain. Trimming pared 6 bases from V and 3 bases from J, leaving 12 bases between. This CDR3 spans 13 amino acids. CDR1 and CDR2 from the germline V gene are DFQATT and SNEGSKA (reference sequence). The CDR3 is CSAPSGDNQPQHF. In DNA form, the CDR3 reads TGCAGTGCCCCTTCCGGGGACAATCAGCCCCAGCATTTT.

The chain employs TRBV2 and TRBJ2-7; D ambiguous. The germline V gene has CDR1 SNHLY and CDR2 FYNNEI. The CDR3 length is 12 residues. The ends were cut back, 2 bases at V and 5 bases at J, with 7 bases in the middle. CDR3 in amino acids: CASSEPRDEQYF. The CDR3 DNA follows: TGTGCCAGCAGTGAACCCCGGGACGAGCAGTACTTC. The full variable domain, with the rest looked up from reference TRBV2 and TRBJ2-7, is EPEVTQTPSHQVTQMGQEVILRCVPISNHLYFYWYRQILGQKVEFLVSFYNNEISEKSEIFDDQFSVERPDGSNFTLKIRSTKLEDSAMYFCASSEPRDEQYFGPGTRLTVT.

This chain's CDR3 is CASSLQGGSSYEQYF. CDR3 nucleotide sequence: TGTGCCAGCAGCTTACAGGGGGGATCCTCCTACGAGCAGTACTTC. The chain recombines TRBV9 with TRBJ2-7; 8 bases align to TRBD1. Unmatched junction bases numbered 6, after V lost 4 bases and J lost 0 bases. CDR1 and CDR2 from the germline V gene are SGDLS and YYNGEE. This CDR3 spans 15 amino acids.

The gene calls are TRBV20-1 and TRBJ1-1, with 9 bases fitting TRBD1. Germline V CDR1 and CDR2: DFQATT, SNEGSKA (reference sequence). The CDR3 is made up of 14 amino acids. V shed 3 bases, J shed 6 bases, and the junction held 8 bases outside the gene matches. The CDR3 spells CSARDGTGRPEAFF. Written as DNA, the CDR3 is TGCAGTGCTAGGGATGGGACAGGGCGACCTGAAGCTTTCTTT.

The genes are TRBV5-4 and TRBJ2-5; TRBD1 matches 7 bases. This CDR3 is built from 14 residues. Germline values: CDR1 SGHNT, CDR2 YYREEE (reference sequence). V lost 4 bases, J lost 5 bases, and 8 bases stayed unmatched. The CDR3 DNA is TGTGCCAGCAGCGTGGACAGGACCTGGGAGACCCAGTACTTC. This codes for CASSVDRTWETQYF.